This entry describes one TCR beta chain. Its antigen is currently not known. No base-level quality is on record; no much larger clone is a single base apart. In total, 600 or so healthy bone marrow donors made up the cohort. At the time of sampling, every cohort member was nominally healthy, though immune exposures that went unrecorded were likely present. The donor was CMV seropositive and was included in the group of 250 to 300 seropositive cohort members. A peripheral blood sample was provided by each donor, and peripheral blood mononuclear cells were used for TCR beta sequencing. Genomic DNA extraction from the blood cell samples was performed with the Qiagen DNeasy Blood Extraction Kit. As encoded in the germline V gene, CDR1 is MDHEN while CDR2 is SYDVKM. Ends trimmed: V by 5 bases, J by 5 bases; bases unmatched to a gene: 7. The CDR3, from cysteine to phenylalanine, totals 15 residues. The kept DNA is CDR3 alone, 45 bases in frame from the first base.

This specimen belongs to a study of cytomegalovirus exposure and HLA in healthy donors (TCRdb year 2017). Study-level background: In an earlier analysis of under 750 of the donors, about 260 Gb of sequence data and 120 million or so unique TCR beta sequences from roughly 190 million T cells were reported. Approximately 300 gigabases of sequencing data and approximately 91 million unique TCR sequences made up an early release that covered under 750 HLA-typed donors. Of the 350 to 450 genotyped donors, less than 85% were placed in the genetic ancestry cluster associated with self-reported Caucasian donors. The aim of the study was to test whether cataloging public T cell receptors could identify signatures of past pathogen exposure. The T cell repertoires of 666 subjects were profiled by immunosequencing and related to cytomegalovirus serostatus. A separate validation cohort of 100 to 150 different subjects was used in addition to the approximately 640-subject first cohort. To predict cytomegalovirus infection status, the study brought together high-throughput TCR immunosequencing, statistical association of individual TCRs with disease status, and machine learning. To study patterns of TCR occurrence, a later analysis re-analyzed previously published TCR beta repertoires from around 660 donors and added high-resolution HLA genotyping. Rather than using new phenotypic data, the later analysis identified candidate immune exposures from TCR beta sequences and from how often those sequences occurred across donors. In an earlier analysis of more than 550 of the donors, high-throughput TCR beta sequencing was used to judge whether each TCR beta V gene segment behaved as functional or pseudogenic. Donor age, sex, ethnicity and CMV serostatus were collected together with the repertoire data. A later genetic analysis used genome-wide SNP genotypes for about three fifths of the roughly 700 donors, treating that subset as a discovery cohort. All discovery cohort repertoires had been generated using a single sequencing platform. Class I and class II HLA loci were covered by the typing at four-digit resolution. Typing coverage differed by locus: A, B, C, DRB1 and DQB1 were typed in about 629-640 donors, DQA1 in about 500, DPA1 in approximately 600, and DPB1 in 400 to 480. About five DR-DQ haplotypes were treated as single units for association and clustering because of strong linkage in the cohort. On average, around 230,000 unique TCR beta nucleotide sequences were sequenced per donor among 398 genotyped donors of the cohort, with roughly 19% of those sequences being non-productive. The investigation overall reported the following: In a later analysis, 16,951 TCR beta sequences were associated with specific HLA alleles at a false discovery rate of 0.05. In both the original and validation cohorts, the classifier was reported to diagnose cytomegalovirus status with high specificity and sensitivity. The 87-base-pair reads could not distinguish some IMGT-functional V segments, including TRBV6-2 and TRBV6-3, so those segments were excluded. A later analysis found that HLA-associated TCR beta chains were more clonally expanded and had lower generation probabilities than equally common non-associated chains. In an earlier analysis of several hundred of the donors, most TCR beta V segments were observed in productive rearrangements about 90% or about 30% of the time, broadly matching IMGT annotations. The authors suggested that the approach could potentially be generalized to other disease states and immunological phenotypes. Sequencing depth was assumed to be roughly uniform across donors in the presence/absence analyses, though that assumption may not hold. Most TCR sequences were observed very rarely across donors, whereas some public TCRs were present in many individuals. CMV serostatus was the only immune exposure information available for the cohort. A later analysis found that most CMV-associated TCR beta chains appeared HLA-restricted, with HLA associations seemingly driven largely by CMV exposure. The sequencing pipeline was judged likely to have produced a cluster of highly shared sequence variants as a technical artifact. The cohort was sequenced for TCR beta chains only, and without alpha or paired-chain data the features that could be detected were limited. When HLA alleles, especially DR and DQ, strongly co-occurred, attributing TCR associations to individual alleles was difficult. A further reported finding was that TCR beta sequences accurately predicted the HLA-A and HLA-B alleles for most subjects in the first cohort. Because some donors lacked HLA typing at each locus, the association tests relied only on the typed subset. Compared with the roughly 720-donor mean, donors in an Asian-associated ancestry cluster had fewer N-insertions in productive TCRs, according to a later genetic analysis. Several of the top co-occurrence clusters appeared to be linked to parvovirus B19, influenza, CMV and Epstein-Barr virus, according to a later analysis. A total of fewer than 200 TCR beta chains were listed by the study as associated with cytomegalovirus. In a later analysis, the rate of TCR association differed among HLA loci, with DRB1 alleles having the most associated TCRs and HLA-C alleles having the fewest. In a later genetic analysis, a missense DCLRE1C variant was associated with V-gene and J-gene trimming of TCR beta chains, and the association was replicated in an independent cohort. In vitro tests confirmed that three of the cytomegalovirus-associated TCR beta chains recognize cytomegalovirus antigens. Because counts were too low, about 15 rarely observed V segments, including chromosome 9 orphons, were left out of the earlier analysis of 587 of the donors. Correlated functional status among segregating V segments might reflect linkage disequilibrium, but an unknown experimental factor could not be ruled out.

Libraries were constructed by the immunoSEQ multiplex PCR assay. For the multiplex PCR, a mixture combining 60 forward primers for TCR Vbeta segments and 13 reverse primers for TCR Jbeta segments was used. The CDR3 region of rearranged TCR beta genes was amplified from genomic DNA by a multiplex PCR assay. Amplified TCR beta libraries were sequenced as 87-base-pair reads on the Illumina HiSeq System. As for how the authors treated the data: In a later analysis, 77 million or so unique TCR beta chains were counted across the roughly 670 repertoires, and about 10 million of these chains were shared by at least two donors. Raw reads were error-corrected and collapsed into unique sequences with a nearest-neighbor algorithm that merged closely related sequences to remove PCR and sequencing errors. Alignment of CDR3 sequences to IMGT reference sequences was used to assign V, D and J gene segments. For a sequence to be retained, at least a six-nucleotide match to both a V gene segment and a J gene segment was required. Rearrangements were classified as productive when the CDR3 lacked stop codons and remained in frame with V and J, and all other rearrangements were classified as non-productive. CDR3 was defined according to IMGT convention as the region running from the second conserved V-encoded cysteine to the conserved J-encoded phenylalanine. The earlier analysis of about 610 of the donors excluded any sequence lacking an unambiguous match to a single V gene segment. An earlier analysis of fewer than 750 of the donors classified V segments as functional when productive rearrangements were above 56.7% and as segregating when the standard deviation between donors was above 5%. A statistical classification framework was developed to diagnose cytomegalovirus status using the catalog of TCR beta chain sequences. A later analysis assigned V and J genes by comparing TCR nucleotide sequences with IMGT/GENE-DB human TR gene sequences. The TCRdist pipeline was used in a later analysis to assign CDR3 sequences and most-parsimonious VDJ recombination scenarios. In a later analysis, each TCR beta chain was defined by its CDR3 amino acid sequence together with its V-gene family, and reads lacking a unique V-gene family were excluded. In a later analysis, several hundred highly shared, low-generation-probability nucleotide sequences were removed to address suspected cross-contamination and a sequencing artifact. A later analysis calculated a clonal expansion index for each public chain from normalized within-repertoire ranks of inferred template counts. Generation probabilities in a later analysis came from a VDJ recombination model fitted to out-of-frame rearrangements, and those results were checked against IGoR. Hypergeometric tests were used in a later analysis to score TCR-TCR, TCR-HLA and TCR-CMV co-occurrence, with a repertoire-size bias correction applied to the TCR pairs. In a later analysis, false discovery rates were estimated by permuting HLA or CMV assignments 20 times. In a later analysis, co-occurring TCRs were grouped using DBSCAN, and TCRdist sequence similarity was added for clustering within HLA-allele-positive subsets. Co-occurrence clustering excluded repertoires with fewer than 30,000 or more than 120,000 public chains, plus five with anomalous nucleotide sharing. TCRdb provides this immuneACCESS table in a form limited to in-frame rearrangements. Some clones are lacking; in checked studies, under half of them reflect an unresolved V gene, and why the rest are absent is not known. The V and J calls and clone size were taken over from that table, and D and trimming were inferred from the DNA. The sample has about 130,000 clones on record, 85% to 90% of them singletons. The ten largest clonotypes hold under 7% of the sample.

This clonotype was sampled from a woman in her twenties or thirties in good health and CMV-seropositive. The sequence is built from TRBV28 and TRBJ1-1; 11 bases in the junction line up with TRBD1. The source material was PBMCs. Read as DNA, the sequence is TGTGCCAGCAGTAGATCCGGGACAGGGGGGACTGAAGCTTTCTTT. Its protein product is CASSRSGTGGTEAFF. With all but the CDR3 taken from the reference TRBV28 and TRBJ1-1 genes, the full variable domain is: DVKVTQSSRYLVKRTGEKVFLECVQDMDHENMFWYRQDPGLGLRLIYFSYDVKMKEKGDIPEGYSVSREKKERFSLILESASTNQTSMYLCASSRSGTGGTEAFFGQGTRLTVV.